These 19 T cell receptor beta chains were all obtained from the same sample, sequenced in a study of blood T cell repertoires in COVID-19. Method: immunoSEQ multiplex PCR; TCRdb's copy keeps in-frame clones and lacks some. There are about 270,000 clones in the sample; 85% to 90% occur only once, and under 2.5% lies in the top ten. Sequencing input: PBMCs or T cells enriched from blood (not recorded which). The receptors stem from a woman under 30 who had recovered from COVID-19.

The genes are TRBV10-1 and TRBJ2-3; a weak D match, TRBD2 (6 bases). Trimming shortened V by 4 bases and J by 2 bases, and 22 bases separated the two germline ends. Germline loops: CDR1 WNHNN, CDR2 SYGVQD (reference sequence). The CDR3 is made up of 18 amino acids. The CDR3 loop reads CASSAPDILAGITDTQYF. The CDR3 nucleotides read TGCGCCAGCAGTGCGCCTGACATTTTGGCGGGGATCACAGATACGCAGTATTTT.

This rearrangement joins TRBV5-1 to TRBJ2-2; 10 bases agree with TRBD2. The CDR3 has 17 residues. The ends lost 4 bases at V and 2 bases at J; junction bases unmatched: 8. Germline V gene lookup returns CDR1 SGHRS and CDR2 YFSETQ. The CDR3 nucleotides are TGCGCCAGCAGCCCACTTCCTAGCGGGGGTAACACCGGGGAGCTGTTTTTT. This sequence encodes CASSPLPSGGNTGELFF.

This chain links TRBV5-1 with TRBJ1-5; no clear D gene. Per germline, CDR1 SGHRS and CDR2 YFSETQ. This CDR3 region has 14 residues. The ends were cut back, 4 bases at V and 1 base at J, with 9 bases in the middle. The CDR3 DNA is TGCGCCAGCAGCACTGAGGGAAGCAATCAGCCCCAGCATTTT. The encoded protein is CASSTEGSNQPQHF.

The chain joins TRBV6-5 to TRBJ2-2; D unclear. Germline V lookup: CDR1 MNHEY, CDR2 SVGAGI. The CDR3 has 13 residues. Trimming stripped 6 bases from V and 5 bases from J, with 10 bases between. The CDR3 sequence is CASRPTWTGELFF. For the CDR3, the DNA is TGTGCCAGCAGGCCGACTTGGACCGGGGAGCTGTTTTTT.

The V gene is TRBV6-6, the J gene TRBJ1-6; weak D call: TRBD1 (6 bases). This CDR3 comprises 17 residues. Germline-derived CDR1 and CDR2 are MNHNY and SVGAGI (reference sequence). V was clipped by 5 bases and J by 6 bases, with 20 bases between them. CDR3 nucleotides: TGTGCCAGCAGTCGCGCACTTTTACAGGGTTCTAATTCACCCCTCCACTTT. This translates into CASSRALLQGSNSPLHF.

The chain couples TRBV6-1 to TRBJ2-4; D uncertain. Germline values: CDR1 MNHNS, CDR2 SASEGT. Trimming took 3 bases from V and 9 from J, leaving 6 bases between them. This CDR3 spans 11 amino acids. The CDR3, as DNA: TGTGCCAGCAGTGAGATGGCCATTCAGTACTTC. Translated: CASSEMAIQYF.

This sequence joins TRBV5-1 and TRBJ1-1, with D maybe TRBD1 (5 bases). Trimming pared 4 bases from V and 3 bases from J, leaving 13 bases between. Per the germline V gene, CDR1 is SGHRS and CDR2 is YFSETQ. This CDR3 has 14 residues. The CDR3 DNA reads TGCGCCAGCAGCCCTCCGGGGGATGACACTGAAGCTTTCTTT. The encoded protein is CASSPPGDDTEAFF.

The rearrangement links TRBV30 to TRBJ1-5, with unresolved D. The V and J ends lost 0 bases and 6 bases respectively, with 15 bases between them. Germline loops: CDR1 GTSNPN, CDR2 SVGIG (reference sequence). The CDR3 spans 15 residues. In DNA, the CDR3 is TGTGCCTGGAGTGTAAAGGGAGGGTGTCGTCAGCCCCAGCATTTT. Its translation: CAWSVKGGCRQPQHF.

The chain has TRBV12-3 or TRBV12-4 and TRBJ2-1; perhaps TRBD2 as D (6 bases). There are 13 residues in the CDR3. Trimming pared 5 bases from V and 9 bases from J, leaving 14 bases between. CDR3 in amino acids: CASSPGRDAEQFF. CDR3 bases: TGTGCCAGCAGTCCAGGGCGGGACGCTGAGCAGTTCTTC.

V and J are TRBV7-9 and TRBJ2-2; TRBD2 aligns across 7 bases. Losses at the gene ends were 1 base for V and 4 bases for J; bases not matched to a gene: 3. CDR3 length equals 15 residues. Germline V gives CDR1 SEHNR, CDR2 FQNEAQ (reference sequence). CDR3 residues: CASSLEGGLTGELFF. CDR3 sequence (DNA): TGTGCCAGCAGCTTAGAGGGAGGGCTCACCGGGGAGCTGTTTTTT.

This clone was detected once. CDR3 residues: CASSLIPGNTEAFF. The DNA for the CDR3 is TGCGCCAGCAGCTTGATTCCAGGGAACACTGAAGCTTTCTTT. The chain has TRBV5-1 and TRBJ1-1; D is uncertain. Germline V CDR1 and CDR2: SGHRS, YFSETQ. The CDR3 runs 14 residues. V was cut by 1 base and J by 1 base, with 8 bases left in between.

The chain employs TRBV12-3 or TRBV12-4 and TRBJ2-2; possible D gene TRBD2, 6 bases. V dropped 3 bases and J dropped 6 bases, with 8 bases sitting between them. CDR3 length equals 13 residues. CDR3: CASSLGGSGELFF. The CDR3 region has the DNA TGTGCCAGCAGTTTGGGGGGATCCGGGGAGCTGTTTTTT.

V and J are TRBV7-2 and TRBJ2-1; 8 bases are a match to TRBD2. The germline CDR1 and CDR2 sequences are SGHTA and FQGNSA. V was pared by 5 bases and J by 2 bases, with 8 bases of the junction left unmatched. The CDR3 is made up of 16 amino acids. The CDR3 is CASSPGGSGAYNEQFF. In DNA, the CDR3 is TGTGCCAGCAGCCCCGGTGGTAGCGGGGCCTACAATGAGCAGTTCTTC.

In DNA, the CDR3 is TGTGCCAGCAGTTTCCGAGGGAATGAGCAGTTCTTC. This gives the protein CASSFRGNEQFF. The V gene is TRBV12-3 or TRBV12-4, the J gene TRBJ2-1; tentative D call: TRBD2 (5 bases). V gave up 3 bases and J gave up 7 bases, with 7 bases separating them. This CDR3 spans 12 amino acids.

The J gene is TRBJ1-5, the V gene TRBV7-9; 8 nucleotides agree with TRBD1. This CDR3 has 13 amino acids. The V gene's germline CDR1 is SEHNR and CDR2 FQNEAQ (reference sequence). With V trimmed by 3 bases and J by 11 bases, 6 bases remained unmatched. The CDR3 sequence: CASSLVDRGAQHF. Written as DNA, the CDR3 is TGTGCCAGCAGCTTGGTAGACAGGGGAGCCCAGCATTTT.

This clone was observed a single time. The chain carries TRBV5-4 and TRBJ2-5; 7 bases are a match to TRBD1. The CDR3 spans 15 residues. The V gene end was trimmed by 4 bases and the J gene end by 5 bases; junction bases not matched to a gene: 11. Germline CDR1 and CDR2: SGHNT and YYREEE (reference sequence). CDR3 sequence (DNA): TGTGCCAGCAGCCCGTCACAGGGGTTACGGGAGACCCAGTACTTC. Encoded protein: CASSPSQGLRETQYF.

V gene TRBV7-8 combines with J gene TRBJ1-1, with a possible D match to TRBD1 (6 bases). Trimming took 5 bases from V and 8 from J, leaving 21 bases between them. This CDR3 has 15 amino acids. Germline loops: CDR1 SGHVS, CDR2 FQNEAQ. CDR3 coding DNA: TGTGCCAGCAGCGCACTGAACAGGGTTTCAGGGGAAGCTTTCTTT. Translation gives CASSALNRVSGEAFF.

Here the CDR3 reads CASSFTIGYGYTF. In DNA form, the CDR3 reads TGTGCCAGCAGTTTTACGATCGGGTATGGCTACACCTTC. The chain uses TRBV28 and TRBJ1-2; D unclear. This CDR3 contains 13 residues. V lost 3 bases and J lost 5, with 10 bases in between. Per the germline V gene, CDR1 is MDHEN and CDR2 is SYDVKM.

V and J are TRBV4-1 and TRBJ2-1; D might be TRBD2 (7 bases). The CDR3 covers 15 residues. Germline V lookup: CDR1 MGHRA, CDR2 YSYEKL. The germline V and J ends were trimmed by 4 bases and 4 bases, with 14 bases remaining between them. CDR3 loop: CASSLQAGAYNEQFF. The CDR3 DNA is TGCGCCAGCAGCCTCCAGGCGGGGGCTTACAATGAGCAGTTCTTC.